This section outlines one T cell receptor (beta chain) sequence together with its context. Its specificity is not known. This entry belongs to a study of T-cell reconstitution after alpha-beta-depleted transplantation in children. V shed 4 bases, J shed 10 bases, and the junction held 3 bases outside the gene matches. CDR1 and CDR2 from the germline V gene are DFQATT and SNEGSKA (reference sequence). This CDR3 region has 12 residues. Preparation of the TCRbeta library used unique molecular identifiers. In TCRdb, the PCR reads were re-called with MiXCR into one record per CDR3 protein. In the table there are about 610,000 distinct CDR3 sequences, 25% to 30% of which are singletons. General study findings and limits: From newly produced T cells came most of the T-cell counts and diversity one year after transplant.

The sequencing here drew on PBMCs, taken before TCRalphabeta/CD19-depleted stem cell transplant. This TCR came from a boy younger than two with Wiskott-Aldrich syndrome, due to receive a stem cell transplant. The chain carries TRBV20-1 and TRBJ2-1, with 11 bases aligning to TRBD2. The CDR3 sequence: CSATLAGAEQFF. CDR3 DNA: TGCAGTGCTACACTAGCGGGAGCCGAGCAGTTCTTC.